This passage covers 6 T cell receptor beta chains from one sample sequenced in a study of cytomegalovirus exposure and HLA in healthy donors. PCR involved 60 Vbeta and 13 Jbeta primers. Libraries were prepared by immunoSEQ multiplex PCR; TCRdb keeps only in-frame clonotypes and omits some of them. The top ten hold less than 3.5% of the sample, which has 120,000 to 150,000 clones, 64% seen once. Sample: PBMCs. These receptors came from a woman under 40 in good health and CMV-seropositive.

This chain links TRBV6-1 with TRBJ1-1, with D maybe TRBD1 (6 bases). CDR3 length: 18 amino acids. Germline CDR1 MNHNS, CDR2 SASEGT. V was clipped by 2 bases and J by 10 bases, with 29 bases between them. CDR3 DNA: TGTGCCAGCAGTGAAAGACTTTACAGGGTTCCCGGGGGGTTGGGAGCTTTCTTT. Translation gives CASSERLYRVPGGLGAFF.

The rearrangement uses TRBV5-5 and TRBJ1-1; D call uncertain. V gave up 0 bases and J gave up 0 bases, with 24 bases separating them. CDR3 size: 20 residues. Germline V gene data show CDR1 as SGHKS and CDR2 as YYEKEE (reference sequence). The CDR3 reads CASSLEGSEQVPRMNTEAFF. CDR3 sequence (DNA): TGTGCCAGCAGCTTGGAAGGGAGCGAACAAGTACCTCGCATGAACACTGAAGCTTTCTTT. The full variable domain, rest sourced from reference TRBV5-5 and TRBJ1-1, is DAGVTQSPTHLIKTRGQQVTLRCSPISGHKSVSWYQQVLGQGPQFIFQYYEKEERGRGNFPDRFSARQFPNYSSELNVNALLLGDSALYLCASSLEGSEQVPRMNTEAFFGQGTRLTVV.

This clone was recorded only once. CDR3 sequence (DNA): TGCGCCAGCAGCTTGGTGGCAGGGGGCGCGTACCGATATAGCAATCAGCCCCAGCATTTT. Translating it yields CASSLVAGGAYRYSNQPQHF. V usage is TRBV5-1 and J usage is TRBJ1-5; TRBD1 agrees at 8 bases. This CDR3 contains 20 residues. Per the germline V gene, CDR1 is SGHRS and CDR2 is YFSETQ. V lost 0 bases, J lost 0 bases, and 14 bases stayed unmatched.

The J gene is TRBJ2-7, the V gene TRBV2; D is undetermined. There are 10 residues in the CDR3. Germline-derived CDR1 and CDR2 are SNHLY and FYNNEI. V was clipped by 8 bases and J by 3 bases, with 5 bases between them. The CDR3 region is CASFYYEQYF. In DNA, the CDR3 is TGTGCCAGCTTCTACTACGAGCAGTACTTC.

This clone was detected once. The rearrangement uses TRBV2 and TRBJ2-2, with TRBD1 as a possible D gene (7 bases). Germline assignment: CDR1 SNHLY and CDR2 FYNNEI. The CDR3 sequence is 15 residues long. V lost 1 base to trimming and J lost 7 bases, with 13 bases between them. The CDR3 DNA sequence: TGTGCCAGCAGTGAAGGAGCAGGGGGGATCGGGGAGCTGTTTTTT. It encodes CASSEGAGGIGELFF.

The rearrangement uses TRBV6-5 and TRBJ1-5; TRBD1 might be the D (6 bases). Germline assignment: CDR1 MNHEY and CDR2 SVGAGI. The CDR3 is 16 residues long. V lost 0 bases to trimming and J lost 2 bases, with 11 bases between them. The DNA for the CDR3 is TGTGCCAGCAGTTACTCGAGGCCAGGGGGCAATCAGCCCCAGCATTTT. This codes for CASSYSRPGGNQPQHF.